This TCR beta chain was found in a study of T cell repertoires and HLA-DP antigens. Trimming took 0 bases from V and 5 from J; bases not matched to a gene: 6. Germline V gene data show CDR1 as LGHNA and CDR2 as YSLEER. CDR3 length: 17 residues. TCRdb's table, derived via immunoSEQ multiplex PCR, lists solely in-frame clones and lacks some. The sample lists about 73,000 clones, roughly 77% occurring once. Of note for this clone: Its antigen is currently unknown.

The origin of this receptor is a man in his 60s in good health and CMV-seronegative. The genes are TRBV4-3 and TRBJ2-2; 10 nucleotides agree with TRBD2. Sequenced: CD4+ T cells from PBMCs. The CDR3 sequence: CASSQDLLAGHTGELFF. CDR3 bases: TGCGCCAGCAGCCAAGATTTACTAGCGGGACATACCGGGGAGCTGTTTTTT.